The clone carrying this TCR beta chain was seen once. Only in-frame clones appear in the TCRdb table, and some are missing; sequencing was by immunoSEQ multiplex PCR. This sample has about 140,000 clones, with roughly 92% found just once. The data derive from a study of control samples from healthy donors and cancer patients. V was cut by 6 bases and J by 2 bases, with 7 bases left in between. CDR1 and CDR2 (germline): MDHEN, SYDVKM. This CDR3 region has 12 residues. This chain connects TRBV28 to TRBJ1-1; D not resolved. The sample taken for sequencing was blood. This TCR derives from a man aged 25 to 40 in good health. CDR3 sequence reads: CASSLDNTEAFF. In DNA, the CDR3 is TGTGCCAGCAGCTTGGATAACACTGAAGCTTTCTTT. The variable domain in full, completed from reference TRBV28 and TRBJ1-1, reads DVKVTQSSRYLVKRTGEKVFLECVQDMDHENMFWYRQDPGLGLRLIYFSYDVKMKEKGDIPEGYSVSREKKERFSLILESASTNQTSMYLCASSLDNTEAFFGQGTRLTVV.